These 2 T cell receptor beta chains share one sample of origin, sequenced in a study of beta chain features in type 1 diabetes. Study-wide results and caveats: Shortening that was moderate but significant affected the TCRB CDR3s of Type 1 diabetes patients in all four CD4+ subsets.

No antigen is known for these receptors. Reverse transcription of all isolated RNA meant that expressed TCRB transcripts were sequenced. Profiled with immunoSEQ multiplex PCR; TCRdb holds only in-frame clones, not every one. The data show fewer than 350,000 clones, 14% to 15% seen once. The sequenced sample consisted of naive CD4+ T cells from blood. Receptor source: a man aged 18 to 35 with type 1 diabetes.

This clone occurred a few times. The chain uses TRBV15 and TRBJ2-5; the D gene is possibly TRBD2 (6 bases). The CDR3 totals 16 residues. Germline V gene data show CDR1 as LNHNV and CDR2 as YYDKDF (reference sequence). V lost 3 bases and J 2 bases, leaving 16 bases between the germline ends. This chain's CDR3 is CATSSATAEGQETQYF. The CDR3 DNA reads TGTGCCACCAGCAGTGCCACGGCGGAGGGGCAAGAGACCCAGTACTTC.

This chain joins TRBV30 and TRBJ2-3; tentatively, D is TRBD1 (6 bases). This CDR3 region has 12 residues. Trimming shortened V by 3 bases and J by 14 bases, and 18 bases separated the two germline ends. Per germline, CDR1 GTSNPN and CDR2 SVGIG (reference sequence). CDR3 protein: CAWSRTALNRYF. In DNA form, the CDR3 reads TGTGCCTGGAGCCGGACAGCCCTCAATCGGTATTTT.